This T cell receptor beta chain is from a study of molecular identifiers for immune sequencing clone quantification. Study-wide results and limits: In naive cells, clones above 20 RNA copies held under 1% of molecules, whereas in effector cells they held over 98%.

From germline, CDR1 is MGHDK and CDR2 SYGVNS. This CDR3 has 14 residues. V was cut by 2 bases and J by 4 bases, with 11 bases left in between. As to this clonotype: Its specificity is unknown. A much larger clone differs by one base, so this may be a read error.

TCR libraries were built in bulk with a published protocol and specific TCR primers. TCRdb redid the calling of the PCR reads with MiXCR, one entry per CDR3 protein. This table holds under 350,000 distinct CDR3 sequences, over 20% found once. Using 10%, 30% or 50% RNA, naive CD8 libraries were derived from around 20,000 to 1,000,000 sorted cells. The chain links TRBV25-1 to TRBJ2-5; a weak D match, TRBD2 (6 bases). The receptor's source is a human donor in good health. Some libraries in this study had Jurkat cell RNA spiked in. The sequenced sample consisted of naive CD8+ T cells from blood, with Jurkat cell RNA spiked in. As to subset: FACS-sorted CD8+CD4-CCR7+CD45RA+ naive T cells. The CDR3 nucleotides are TGTGCCAGCAGTGAACATTCGGGGGTAGAGACCCAGTACTTC. Amino acids: CASSEHSGVETQYF.